This TCR beta chain stems from a study of T-cell memory formation after mild COVID-19. About the research overall: TCR clusters largely stayed donor specific.

In TCRdb, the 5' RACE reads were re-called with MiXCR into one record per CDR3 protein. The table has approximately 390,000 distinct CDR3 sequences, 15% to 20% seen once; the top ten hold 20% to 25%. The study's findings and limits: The study found contracting CD4+ clones mainly in CM and EM and contracting CD8+ clones in EMRA. The pre-infection memory compartment contained some responding clones, suggesting cross-reactive memory joined.

On this clonotype: Antigen specificity is unknown.

The sequenced material came from PBMCs or a T cell subset sorted from them (not recorded which). The TCR sequence derives from a man younger than 35 who had mild COVID-19 (a few samples of this study predate the infection). Cell type and time point are not known.

The CDR3, as DNA: TGCGCCAGCAGCTTATTAGGTTCTGAAGCTTTCTTT. Translation gives CASSLLGSEAFF. The chain joins TRBV5-1 to TRBJ1-1; D not resolved. The CDR3 length is 12 residues. The ends were cut back, 2 bases at V and 6 bases at J, with 8 bases in the middle. Germline CDR1 reads SGHRS; CDR2 reads YFSETQ.